One and the same sample provided the 20 T cell receptor beta chains below, sequenced in a study of T cell responses to AZD1222 COVID-19 vaccine. Repertoires were generated with immunoSEQ multiplex PCR, while TCRdb's copy carries only in-frame clones and drops some. The sample records approximately 180,000 clones, approximately 92% being singletons. The sequences come from peripheral blood, collected on day 0 of AZD1222 vaccination. The receptors here all came from an adult in good health.

V is TRBV18 and J is TRBJ1-5; D possibly corresponds to TRBD1 (6 bases). Germline CDR1 is KGHSH and CDR2 is LQKENI. The CDR3 extends over 16 amino acids. V lost 3 bases to trimming and J lost 3 bases, with 15 bases between them. The CDR3 loop reads CASSPGVDRNNQPQHF. CDR3 DNA sequence: TGTGCCAGCTCACCGGGGGTCGACAGGAACAATCAGCCCCAGCATTTT.

This clone has only one observation. The chain recombines TRBV18 with TRBJ1-1; D is perhaps TRBD1 (6 bases). The germline V gene encodes CDR1 KGHSH and CDR2 LQKENI. V dropped 5 bases and J dropped 1 base, with 11 bases sitting between them. This CDR3 spans 14 amino acids. CDR3 in DNA: TGTGCCAGCTCAACGACAGGAGGGAACACTGAAGCTTTCTTT. Protein sequence: CASSTTGGNTEAFF.

The V gene is TRBV2, the J gene TRBJ2-7; a possible D gene is TRBD2 (7 bases). V was trimmed by 4 bases and J by 5 bases, leaving 12 bases between them. The CDR3 spans 13 residues. Germline CDR1 SNHLY, CDR2 FYNNEI. The CDR3, as DNA: TGTGCCAGCAGTGTTGGGGGGGGGCACGAGCAGTACGTC. Residues: CASSVGGGHEQYV.

The chain couples TRBV20-1 to TRBJ2-7; no reliable D call. Germline V gene sequence: CDR1 DFQATT, CDR2 SNEGSKA (reference sequence). V lost 0 bases, J lost 5 bases, and 5 bases lay in between. The CDR3 extends over 11 amino acids. CDR3 residues: CSARDVNEQYF. DNA of the CDR3: TGCAGTGCTAGAGATGTGAACGAGCAGTACTTC.

This clone has just one count. The chain couples TRBV3-1 (or the pseudogene TRBV3-2) to TRBJ1-2; 7 bases fit TRBD1. V was clipped by 0 bases and J by 3 bases; unmatched bases: 7. The CDR3 covers 16 residues. Germline V gives CDR1 LGHDT, CDR2 YNNKEL (reference sequence). CDR3 bases: TGTGCCAGCAGCCAAGATCTGGCAGGGGGGTACTATGGCTACACCTTC. Its translation is CASSQDLAGGYYGYTF.

The V and J genes are TRBV24-1 and TRBJ1-2; D gene uncertain. The germline V and J ends were trimmed by 3 bases and 4 bases, with 17 bases remaining between them. The CDR3 has 16 residues. Germline lookup yields CDR1 KGHDR and CDR2 SFDVKD. CDR3: CATSDPKVVGPYGYTF. The CDR3, as DNA: TGTGCCACCAGTGATCCGAAGGTAGTAGGTCCCTATGGCTACACCTTC.

This CDR3 reads CASSSRQGQGYNEQFF. The CDR3 nucleotides are TGTGCCAGCTCATCGAGACAGGGACAGGGGTACAATGAGCAGTTCTTC. This chain joins TRBV18 and TRBJ2-1, with 10 bases fitting TRBD1. The CDR3 length is 16 residues. The V and J ends lost 5 bases and 4 bases, in that order; junction bases with no gene match: 8. The germline gives CDR1 KGHSH, CDR2 LQKENI.

The V call is TRBV6-2 or TRBV6-3, the J call TRBJ1-6; the D is unclear. Trimming shortened V by 3 bases and J by 6 bases, and 12 bases separated the two germline ends. CDR1 MNHEY and CDR2 SVGEGT come from the germline V gene. The CDR3 length is 15 residues. In DNA form, the CDR3 reads TGTGCCAGCAGTTATAAGCCCACCTTTAATTCACCCCTCCACTTT. It yields the protein CASSYKPTFNSPLHF.

This chain links TRBV19 with TRBJ1-5, with 9 nucleotides matching TRBD1. From germline, CDR1 is LNHDA and CDR2 SQIVND (reference sequence). Trimming took 1 base from V and 3 from J; bases not matched to a gene: 1. This CDR3 contains 15 residues. The CDR3 loop reads CASSIGDRANQPQHF. The CDR3 DNA reads TGTGCCAGTAGTATAGGGGACAGGGCCAATCAGCCCCAGCATTTT.

The chain couples TRBV10-3 to TRBJ1-5, with D hard to call. CDR3 length: 13 residues. The V gene lost 8 bases and the J gene lost 4 bases, with 12 bases spanning the gap. The germline CDR1 and CDR2 sequences are ENHRY and SYGVKD. DNA of the CDR3: TGTGCCATCGGAAAAGGCCTAAATCAGCCCCAGCATTTT. Its protein product is CAIGKGLNQPQHF.

The V and J genes are TRBV7-2 and TRBJ2-3, with TRBD2 matching over 9 bases. The germline CDR1 and CDR2 sequences are SGHTA and FQGNSA. The CDR3 is 15 amino acids. The V segment lost 2 bases and the J segment 8 bases; nucleotides outside the gene matches: 8. CDR3 in DNA: TGTGCCAGCAGCTTACCCCTAGCGGGAAGGTCTACGCAGTATTTT. This encodes CASSLPLAGRSTQYF.

Note on this clone: An end of the junction differs from the germline gene, which may be a read error. The V gene is TRBV12-3 or TRBV12-4, the J gene TRBJ2-1, with a possible D match to TRBD1 (5 bases). The CDR3 is 12 amino acids. The CDR3 reads CASSQSTARGIF. The CDR3 DNA reads TGTGCCAGCAGCCAATCGACAGCCCGTGGTATCTTC.

The genes are TRBV4-1 and TRBJ1-2; D remains ambiguous. The CDR3 spans 13 residues. V lost 0 bases to trimming and J lost 5 bases, with 7 bases between them. Germline loops: CDR1 MGHRA, CDR2 YSYEKL. The CDR3 sequence is CASSQDQFYGYTF. CDR3 sequence (DNA): TGCGCCAGCAGCCAAGACCAGTTTTATGGCTACACCTTC.

V and J are TRBV6-2 or TRBV6-3 and TRBJ2-7; D gene unclear. The V gene's germline CDR1 is MNHEY and CDR2 SVGEGT. V lost 6 bases and J 7 bases, leaving 16 bases between the germline ends. The CDR3 loop spans 13 amino acids. The CDR3 spells CASRPKSNYEQYV. The CDR3 DNA reads as TGTGCCAGCAGGCCTAAAAGCAATTATGAGCAGTACGTC.

The chain employs TRBV20-1 and TRBJ2-1, with D unclear. Per the germline V gene, CDR1 is DFQATT and CDR2 is SNEGSKA (reference sequence). With 1 base removed from V and 5 bases from J, the gap between germline ends came to 3 bases. CDR3 length equals 11 residues. CDR3 in amino acids: CSARGDNEQFF. DNA of the CDR3: TGCAGTGCTAGAGGGGACAATGAGCAGTTCTTC.

V usage is TRBV3-1 (or the pseudogene TRBV3-2) and J usage is TRBJ2-1; 11 bases map to TRBD2. Trimming cost V 4 bases and J 8 bases; bases outside gene matches: 16. The CDR3 extends over 18 amino acids. Germline lookup yields CDR1 LGHDT and CDR2 YNNKEL (reference sequence). CDR3 sequence (DNA): TGTGCCAGCAGCCTGGCTCTCCCTACTAGCGGGAGCAAGGATGAGCAGTTCTTC. As protein: CASSLALPTSGSKDEQFF.

The V call is TRBV3-1 (or the pseudogene TRBV3-2), the J call TRBJ2-1, with D possibly matching TRBD2 (6 bases). Germline V lookup: CDR1 LGHDT, CDR2 YNNKEL (reference sequence). The CDR3 extends over 13 amino acids. V lost 6 bases to trimming and J lost 8 bases, with 14 bases between them. The CDR3, as DNA: TGTGCCAGCAGGCAGGAATGGGGGGATGAGCAGTTCTTC. It yields the protein CASRQEWGDEQFF.

A remark on this clone: Within the sample, other DNA sequences also encode this same CDR3. This chain connects TRBV19 to TRBJ2-7; TRBD1 might be the D (5 bases). Germline V CDR1 and CDR2: LNHDA, SQIVND (reference sequence). Trimming took 5 bases from V and 3 from J, leaving 11 bases between them. CDR3 size: 13 residues. The CDR3 DNA is TGTGCCAGTAGTCTGCAGGGTGGCTACGAGCAGTACTTC. Encoded protein: CASSLQGGYEQYF.

This clone was seen once. J is TRBJ2-5 and V is TRBV5-1; TRBD1 agrees at 11 bases. CDR1 and CDR2 from the germline V gene are SGHRS and YFSETQ. The CDR3 runs 15 residues. Losses at the gene ends were 4 bases for V and 5 bases for J; bases not matched to a gene: 7. The CDR3, as DNA: TGCGCCAGCAGCCCCCGGACAGGGGGCCGGGAGACCCAGTACTTC. Residues: CASSPRTGGRETQYF.

The chain has TRBV6-1 and TRBJ1-6, with 8 bases fitting TRBD1. The CDR3 totals 16 residues. J gave up 7 bases and V 2 bases, and 7 bases lay outside the gene matches. Per germline, CDR1 MNHNS and CDR2 SASEGT. The CDR3 sequence: CASSEYNRDRNSPLHF. CDR3 sequence (DNA): TGTGCCAGCAGTGAATATAACAGGGACAGGAATTCACCCCTCCACTTT.